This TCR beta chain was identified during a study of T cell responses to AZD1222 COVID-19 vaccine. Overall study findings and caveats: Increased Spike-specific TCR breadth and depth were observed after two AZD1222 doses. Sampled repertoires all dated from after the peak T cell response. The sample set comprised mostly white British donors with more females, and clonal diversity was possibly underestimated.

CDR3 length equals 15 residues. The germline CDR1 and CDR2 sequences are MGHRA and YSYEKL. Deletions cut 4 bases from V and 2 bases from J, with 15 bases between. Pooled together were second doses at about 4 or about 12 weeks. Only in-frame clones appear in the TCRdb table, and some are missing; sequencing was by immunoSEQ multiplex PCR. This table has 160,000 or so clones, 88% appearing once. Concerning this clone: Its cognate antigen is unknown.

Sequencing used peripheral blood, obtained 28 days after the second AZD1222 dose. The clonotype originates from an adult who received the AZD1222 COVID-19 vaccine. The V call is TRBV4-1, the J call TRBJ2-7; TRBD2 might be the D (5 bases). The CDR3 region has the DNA TGCGCCAGCAGCCGCTATTTACTAGGAACCTACGAGCAGTACTTC. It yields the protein CASSRYLLGTYEQYF.